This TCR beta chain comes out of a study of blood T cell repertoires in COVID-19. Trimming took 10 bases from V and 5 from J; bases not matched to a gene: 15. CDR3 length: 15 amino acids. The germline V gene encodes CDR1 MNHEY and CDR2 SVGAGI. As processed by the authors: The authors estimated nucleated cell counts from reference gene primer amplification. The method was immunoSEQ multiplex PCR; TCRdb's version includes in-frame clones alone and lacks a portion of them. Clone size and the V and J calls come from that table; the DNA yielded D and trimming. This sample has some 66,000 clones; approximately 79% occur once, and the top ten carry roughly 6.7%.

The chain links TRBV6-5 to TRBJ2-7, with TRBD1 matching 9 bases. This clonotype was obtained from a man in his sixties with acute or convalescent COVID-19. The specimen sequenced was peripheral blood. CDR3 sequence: CAIKNRDRVSDEQYF. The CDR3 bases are TGTGCCATAAAAAACCGGGACAGGGTGTCGGACGAGCAGTACTTC.